These 28 T cell receptor beta chains originate from one sample sequenced in a study of T-cell reconstitution after alpha-beta-depleted transplantation in children. As it was prepared, the TCRbeta library received unique molecular identifiers. TCRdb analysed the PCR reads with MiXCR anew, one entry per CDR3 protein. The sample includes 200,000 to 300,000 distinct CDR3 sequences, around 13% of them seen just once. The sample was PBMCs from the stem cell graft donor, taken from the stem cell graft. All receptors come from a human donor who donated a stem cell graft to a child with acute lymphoblastic leukemia.

This clonotype was seen many times. The chain is built from TRBV15 and TRBJ1-5, with D unresolved. This CDR3 has 13 amino acids. V lost 2 bases, J lost 5 bases, and 7 bases lay in between. Germline loops: CDR1 LNHNV, CDR2 YYDKDF (reference sequence). The CDR3 is CATSRRTHQPQHF. CDR3 DNA: TGTGCCACCAGCAGAAGAACACATCAGCCCCAGCATTTT.

This clonotype was detected ten times or more. The gene calls are TRBV7-2 and TRBJ2-1; D possibly corresponds to TRBD1 (5 bases). The V gene lost 0 bases and the J gene lost 5 bases, with 20 bases spanning the gap. The CDR3 has 18 residues. CDR1 and CDR2 (germline): SGHTA, FQGNSA. In nucleotides, the CDR3 is TGTGCCAGCAGCTTAGCCCGTACAGGCTCCCCGAAGAACAATGAGCAGTTCTTC. It translates to CASSLARTGSPKNNEQFF.

This clonotype was picked up many times. The CDR3 DNA reads TGCAGCGTTGCGGGACTAGCGGGAGGGTACAATGAGCAGTTCTTC. This gives the protein CSVAGLAGGYNEQFF. The J gene is TRBJ2-1, the V gene TRBV29-1, with 16 bases aligning to TRBD2. The CDR3 is made up of 15 amino acids. Germline V lookup: CDR1 SQVTM, CDR2 ANQGSEA. Losses at the gene ends were 4 bases for V and 4 bases for J; bases not matched to a gene: 1.

V gene TRBV5-1 combines with J gene TRBJ2-1; no firm D call. The germline V and J ends were trimmed by 0 bases and 10 bases, with 11 bases remaining between them. The germline V gene has CDR1 SGHRS and CDR2 YFSETQ. The CDR3 has 13 amino acids. The CDR3 bases are TGCGCCAGCAGCTTGGAATTAGCCGGAGAGCAGTTCTTC. This gives the protein CASSLELAGEQFF.

V is TRBV20-1 and J is TRBJ1-1, with 7 positions matching TRBD1. CDR1 is DFQATT, CDR2 SNEGSKA, per germline (reference sequence). The CDR3 covers 13 residues. Trimming removed 0 bases from V and 4 bases from J; junction bases left unmatched: 2. The CDR3 DNA reads as TGCAGTGCTAGAGACAGGGGGGGCACTGAAGCTTTCTTT. Translated: CSARDRGGTEAFF.

This clonotype was seen at least ten times. The J gene is TRBJ1-5, the V gene TRBV9; no reliable D call. The CDR3 extends over 16 amino acids. Germline V gene lookup returns CDR1 SGDLS and CDR2 YYNGEE. V lost 3 bases to trimming and J lost 0 bases, with 13 bases between them. Here the CDR3 DNA reads TGTGCCAGCAGCGGTGGATCGGGCTTTAGCAATCAGCCCCAGCATTTT. Its translation is CASSGGSGFSNQPQHF.

In its sample, this clonotype was seen many times. V usage is TRBV7-2 and J usage is TRBJ2-5; 7 bases are a match to TRBD1. V lost 4 bases, J lost 6 bases, and 11 bases stayed unmatched. CDR1 SGHTA and CDR2 FQGNSA come from the germline V gene. This CDR3 contains 15 residues. This chain's CDR3 is CASSSRHNRGQTQYF. The CDR3 nucleotides read TGTGCCAGCAGCTCCCGTCACAACAGGGGACAGACCCAGTACTTC.

This clonotype was seen at least ten times. This sequence joins TRBV10-3 and TRBJ2-3, with 9 bases that match TRBD2. V lost 5 bases to trimming and J lost 2 bases; unmatched junction nucleotides: 11. From germline, CDR1 is ENHRY and CDR2 SYGVKD. The CDR3 is made up of 17 amino acids. The CDR3 DNA reads as TGTGCCATCAGTTCACTGGAGACTAGCGGTTTCACAGATACGCAGTATTTT. Amino acids: CAISSLETSGFTDTQYF.

There are many counts of this clonotype. This chain connects TRBV28 to TRBJ2-7; possibly TRBD2 for D (6 bases). The CDR3 is made up of 15 amino acids. Trimming took 6 bases from V and 5 from J, leaving 20 bases between them. Germline values: CDR1 MDHEN, CDR2 SYDVKM. The CDR3 spells CASSPAGISFHEQYF. Here the CDR3 DNA reads TGTGCCAGCAGCCCTGCGGGAATTTCTTTCCACGAGCAGTACTTC.

This clonotype appeared many times. The rearrangement joins TRBV6-5 to TRBJ2-7; D may be TRBD2 (6 bases). Germline-derived CDR1 and CDR2 are MNHEY and SVGAGI. With 0 bases removed from V and 9 bases from J, the gap between germline ends came to 12 bases. The length of the CDR3 is 13 residues. The CDR3 region is CASSYSGGKVQYF. CDR3 bases: TGTGCCAGCAGTTACTCGGGGGGAAAGGTGCAGTACTTC.

At least ten counts were recorded for this clonotype. The CDR3 region has the DNA TGTGCCAGCAGGTGGACAGGGAGCTCCTACGAGCAGTACTTC. Translated, it gives CASRWTGSSYEQYF. The rearrangement joins TRBV6-5 to TRBJ2-7; 8 bases fit TRBD1. Germline-derived CDR1 and CDR2 are MNHEY and SVGAGI. CDR3 length: 14 amino acids. V trimming: 6 bases; J trimming: 0 bases; junction bases outside the gene matches: 4.

This clonotype showed up many times. The chain's CDR3 is CASSKNRFDLLFYGYTF. CDR3 in DNA: TGTGCCAGCAGCAAAAACAGATTCGACCTCTTATTCTATGGCTACACCTTC. The chain is built from TRBV6-5 and TRBJ1-2; D is undetermined. With 6 bases removed from V and 4 bases from J, the gap between germline ends came to 24 bases. This CDR3 region has 17 residues. The germline V gene has CDR1 MNHEY and CDR2 SVGAGI.

This clonotype appeared many times. V usage is TRBV11-1 and J usage is TRBJ1-4; 9 bases match TRBD1. From germline, CDR1 is SGHAT and CDR2 FQDESV (reference sequence). V gave up 0 bases and J gave up 1 base; unmatched junction bases: 6. The CDR3 spans 18 residues. The CDR3 reads CASSLAGTGRGTNEKLFF. The DNA for the CDR3 is TGTGCCAGCAGCTTAGCGGGGACAGGGAGAGGAACTAATGAAAAACTGTTTTTT.

For this clonotype: One junction end does not reproduce the germline sequence, and a read error may be involved. J is TRBJ2-4 and V is TRBV12-3 or TRBV12-4; 7 bases fit TRBD2. There are 12 residues in the CDR3. The CDR3 bases are TGTGCCAGCAGTGCAACGACTAGCCCTGGGGACTTC. Residues: CASSATTSPGDF.

To note about this clonotype: A much larger clone sits a single nucleotide away, making a read error possible. The rearrangement joins TRBV19 to TRBJ1-5; the D gene is possibly TRBD1 (6 bases). The germline V and J ends were trimmed by 8 bases and 8 bases, with 13 bases remaining between them. Per the germline V gene, CDR1 is LNHDA and CDR2 is SQIVND (reference sequence). The CDR3 runs to 12 residues. The DNA for the CDR3 is TGTGCCAGTCAATTCCAGGGGAAGCCCCAGCATTTT. Residues: CASQFQGKPQHF.

This clonotype came up many times. CDR3 residues: CSASTTGTSQETQYF. CDR3 DNA: TGCAGTGCGTCTACTACAGGGACTAGTCAAGAGACCCAGTACTTC. The chain recombines TRBV20-1 with TRBJ2-5; 8 positions match TRBD2. This CDR3 spans 15 amino acids. J gave up 2 bases and V 6 bases, and 11 bases lay outside the gene matches. Germline lookup yields CDR1 DFQATT and CDR2 SNEGSKA (reference sequence).

This clonotype was recorded many times. The chain recombines TRBV5-1 with TRBJ2-1; D may be TRBD1 or TRBD2 (6 bases each). Germline CDR1 reads SGHRS; CDR2 reads YFSETQ. Between the trimmed V and J ends, which lost 5 bases and 6 bases, there was a span of 12 bases. The CDR3 is 13 residues long. CDR3 amino acids: CASRSGAGNEQFF. CDR3 sequence (DNA): TGCGCCAGCAGGTCGGGGGCTGGCAATGAGCAGTTCTTC. Looking up the rest from reference TRBV5-1 and TRBJ2-1 gives the full variable domain: KAGVTQTPRYLIKTRGQQVTLSCSPISGHRSVSWYQQTPGQGLQFLFEYFSETQRNKGNFPGRFSGRQFSNSRSEMNVSTLELGDSALYLCASRSGAGNEQFFGPGTRLTVL.

This clonotype was counted ten times or more. DNA for the CDR3: TGTGCCAGCAGTTTGGCAGCCACCTACGAGCAGTACTTC. Translated, it gives CASSLAATYEQYF. V gene TRBV28 combines with J gene TRBJ2-7, with D uncertain. V dropped 3 bases and J dropped 2 bases, with 8 bases sitting between them. Germline V lookup: CDR1 MDHEN, CDR2 SYDVKM. This CDR3 contains 13 residues. The entire variable domain, with the rest obtained from reference TRBV28 and TRBJ2-7, is as follows: DVKVTQSSRYLVKRTGEKVFLECVQDMDHENMFWYRQDPGLGLRLIYFSYDVKMKEKGDIPEGYSVSREKKERFSLILESASTNQTSMYLCASSLAATYEQYFGPGTRLTVT.

This clonotype appeared many times. This rearrangement joins TRBV5-1 to TRBJ2-1; TRBD1 might be the D (5 bases). Trimming pared 4 bases from V and 7 bases from J, leaving 12 bases between. This CDR3 has 13 residues. Germline CDR1 SGHRS, CDR2 YFSETQ. The CDR3 region has the DNA TGCGCCAGCAGCGCATCACAGGTGAATGAGCAGTTCTTC. It is translated as CASSASQVNEQFF. Drawing the rest from reference TRBV5-1 and TRBJ2-1, the complete variable domain is KAGVTQTPRYLIKTRGQQVTLSCSPISGHRSVSWYQQTPGQGLQFLFEYFSETQRNKGNFPGRFSGRQFSNSRSEMNVSTLELGDSALYLCASSASQVNEQFFGPGTRLTVL.

This clonotype was observed at least ten times. The chain is built from TRBV29-1 and TRBJ2-7; possible D gene TRBD1, 5 bases. Trimming stripped 5 bases from V and 2 bases from J, with 16 bases between. This CDR3 spans 14 amino acids. CDR1 is SQVTM, CDR2 ANQGSEA, per germline. DNA of the CDR3: TGCAGCGTTAGGACAAAGGACAAACCCTACGAGCAGTACTTC. Translation gives CSVRTKDKPYEQYF.

This clonotype was observed at least ten times. V and J are TRBV27 and TRBJ2-6; D remains unclear. The V end lost 6 bases, the J end lost 0 bases, and 6 bases lay between the germline ends. CDR3 length equals 14 residues. Germline V gene lookup returns CDR1 MNHEY and CDR2 SMNVEV (reference sequence). The CDR3 sequence: CASRAFSGANVLTF. The CDR3 nucleotides are TGTGCCAGCAGAGCGTTCTCTGGGGCCAACGTCCTGACTTTC.

In its sample, this clonotype was seen many times. This chain uses TRBV18 with TRBJ2-2, with D unresolved. CDR1 is KGHSH and CDR2 is LQKENI in the germline V gene. The CDR3 loop spans 15 amino acids. V was trimmed by 4 bases and J by 5 bases, leaving 14 bases between them. The CDR3 coding sequence is TGTGCCAGCTCACTCCAGGCCGGTGGAACCGGGGAGCTGTTTTTT. Translated, it gives CASSLQAGGTGELFF.

This clonotype was seen repeatedly, ten times or more. The chain combines TRBV5-5 with TRBJ2-3, with D possibly being TRBD1 (5 bases). The CDR3 loop spans 16 amino acids. V lost 2 bases and J lost 0, with 13 bases in between. Germline V gene data show CDR1 as SGHKS and CDR2 as YYEKEE (reference sequence). CDR3 sequence (DNA): TGTGCCAGCAGCTTTGACAGAGTGTCTAGCACAGATACGCAGTATTTT. Translating gives CASSFDRVSSTDTQYF.

This clonotype has ten or more counts. V and J are TRBV29-1 and TRBJ2-7; no clear D gene. Trimming shortened V by 4 bases and J by 3 bases, and 7 bases separated the two germline ends. Germline assignment: CDR1 SQVTM and CDR2 ANQGSEA. This CDR3 spans 11 amino acids. The CDR3 DNA is TGCAGCGTTGGGCTAGACTACGAGCAGTACTTC. Encoded protein: CSVGLDYEQYF.

This sequence joins TRBV28 and TRBJ2-6; no clear D. CDR3 size: 16 residues. V dropped 5 bases and J dropped 4 bases, with 15 bases sitting between them. In germline, CDR1 is MDHEN, CDR2 SYDVKM. The chain's CDR3 is CASSALDLPGANVLTF. CDR3 coding DNA: TGTGCCAGCAGTGCCCTGGACCTCCCGGGGGCCAACGTCCTGACTTTC.

This clonotype occurred many times. The J gene is TRBJ2-1, the V gene TRBV24-1, with D possibly being TRBD1 (7 bases). The germline V gene has CDR1 KGHDR and CDR2 SFDVKD. V dropped 6 bases and J dropped 7 bases, with 15 bases sitting between them. This CDR3 is built from 14 residues. For the CDR3, the DNA is TGTGCCACCAGTCCGGCAGGGGGGAGGAATGAGCAGTTCTTC. Its translation: CATSPAGGRNEQFF.

At least ten counts were recorded for this clonotype. The chain combines TRBV6-2 or TRBV6-3 with TRBJ1-2; D might be TRBD1 (5 bases). There are 13 residues in the CDR3. The V and J ends lost 5 bases and 8 bases respectively, with 15 bases between them. Germline V gives CDR1 MNHEY, CDR2 SVGEGT. The CDR3 bases are TGTGCCAGCAGTCTACAGGTGGCGGGAGGCTACACCTTC. This encodes CASSLQVAGGYTF.

This clonotype was recorded many times. This chain joins TRBV20-1 and TRBJ1-1; D perhaps matches TRBD1 (5 bases). The V and J ends lost 3 bases and 1 base respectively, with 9 bases between them. The CDR3 totals 13 residues. Per germline, CDR1 DFQATT and CDR2 SNEGSKA (reference sequence). CDR3 region: CSASRGSNTEAFF. Here the CDR3 DNA reads TGCAGTGCTAGTAGGGGCTCGAACACTGAAGCTTTCTTT.